This T cell receptor (beta chain) was recorded in a study of OX40 agonist ivuxolimab in advanced cancers. Background on the study: People in dose escalation had one of these cancers: hepatocellular carcinoma, melanoma, renal cell or head and neck cancer.

Only in-frame clones appear in the TCRdb table, and some are missing; sequencing was by immunoSEQ multiplex PCR. The profile shows 65,000 to 100,000 clones, approximately 92% of them singletons. With regard to this clone: A junction end diverges from the germline sequence, so it may reflect a read error.

CDR3 length: 15 amino acids. CDR1 is SSHAT, CDR2 FNYEAQ, per germline (reference sequence). This TCR was sampled from an adult with an advanced solid tumor such as melanoma, head and neck, liver or kidney cancer. Here the sequenced sample was CD4+ or CD8+ T cells sorted from blood, taken in a trial of the OX40 agonist ivuxolimab. The chain joins TRBV7-7 to TRBJ2-3; D may correspond to TRBD1 or TRBD2 (5 bases each). CDR3: CASSSGYRSTDTQYF. DNA for the CDR3: TGTGCTAGCAGCTCGGGATACAGGAGCACAGATACGCAGTATTTT.